This T cell receptor beta chain was profiled in a study of early T cells in non-severe SARS-CoV-2 infection. Study overall: The study sequenced bulk RNA from unsorted whole blood, with chains unpaired.

cDNA molecules, individually, were tagged with unique molecular identifiers. TCRdb re-derived calls from the 5' RACE reads in MiXCR, one entry per CDR3 protein. The sample includes approximately 27,000 distinct CDR3 sequences, roughly 5% of them seen just once. V shed 3 bases, J shed 8 bases, and the junction held 12 bases outside the gene matches. Germline-derived CDR1 and CDR2 are SQVTM and ANQGSEA. The CDR3 is 14 residues long. This clonotype came up many times. What it binds is not known. Study conclusions and caveats: VDJdb matching skewed toward anti-spike CD8 responses, missing private and CD4 specificities.

The sequence was obtained from an adult who was a healthcare worker with PCR-confirmed SARS-CoV-2 infection or an uninfected control (not recorded which). The chain carries TRBV29-1 and TRBJ1-2; 7 positions agree with TRBD1. Sample: whole blood. Written as DNA, the CDR3 is TGCAGCGTTGATCCGACAGGGCTGGATGTCGGCTACACCTTC. This encodes CSVDPTGLDVGYTF.